These T cell receptor beta chains were read from a single sample in a study of breast tumors, draining lymph nodes, adjacent tissues. TCRdb independently ran MiXCR on the multiplex PCR reads; one entry per CDR3 protein. The profile shows about 110,000 distinct CDR3 sequences, around 30% of them singletons. Sequencing used axillary lymph node tissue. The receptors here all came from a female donor with breast cancer. Some clones in this sample may be carry-over from other donors' samples. CDR3s include the opening cysteine and the closing phenylalanine or tryptophan. D genes are given only for firm matches. A clone size is listed for some rows: how often the clone was seen (once, few, many), or a class if it is expanded.

v_call: TRBV12-3/TRBV12-4; clone_size: many; d_call: -; j_call: TRBJ2-2; cdr3_nt: TGTGCCAGCAGTTTCAACGGACCGAACACCGGGGAGCTGTTTTTT; cdr3_aa: CASSFNGPNTGELFF
v_call: TRBV20-1; clone_size: many; d_call: -; j_call: TRBJ1-5; cdr3_nt: TGCAGTGCCCAAACAGGGTACCATCAGCCCCAGCATTTT; cdr3_aa: CSAQTGYHQPQHF
v_call: TRBV5-1; clone_size: -; d_call: -; j_call: TRBJ2-1; cdr3_nt: -; cdr3_aa: CASSLNENIQYFGAGGNEQFF
v_call: TRBV19; clone_size: many; d_call: TRBD2; j_call: TRBJ2-3; cdr3_nt: TGTGCCAGTAGTCGGACTAGCGGTAGCACAGATACGCAGTATTTT; cdr3_aa: CASSRTSGSTDTQYF
v_call: TRBV7-3; clone_size: -; d_call: -; j_call: TRBJ1-2; cdr3_nt: TGTGCCAGCAGCTTACAGGGCTACGATGGCTACACCTTC; cdr3_aa: CASSLQGYDGYTF
v_call: TRBV4-3; clone_size: many; d_call: TRBD1; j_call: TRBJ2-7; cdr3_nt: TGCGCCAGCAGCCAAGATCGACAGGGGGCGTGGGAGCAGTACTTC; cdr3_aa: CASSQDRQGAWEQYF
v_call: TRBV5-1; clone_size: -; d_call: TRBD2; j_call: TRBJ2-7; cdr3_nt: TGCGCCAGCACGATCCTAGCGGGAAACTCCTACGAGCAGTACTTC; cdr3_aa: CASTILAGNSYEQYF
v_call: TRBV10-3; clone_size: many; d_call: -; j_call: TRBJ1-2; cdr3_nt: TGTGCCATCAGCGGCACCGTGGGCAAAAATGGCTACACCTTC; cdr3_aa: CAISGTVGKNGYTF
v_call: TRBV5-1; clone_size: many; d_call: TRBD1; j_call: TRBJ1-4; cdr3_nt: TGCGCCAGCAGCCCTGGACAGGAACAAACTAATGAAAAACTGTTTTTT; cdr3_aa: CASSPGQEQTNEKLFF
v_call: TRBV6-5; clone_size: many; d_call: TRBD2; j_call: TRBJ2-5; cdr3_nt: TGTGCCAGCAGTTACTCTATGGGGAGGGGCCGGGAGACCCAGTACTTC; cdr3_aa: CASSYSMGRGRETQYF